This TCR beta chain was captured in a study of T-cell reconstitution after alpha-beta-depleted transplantation in children. This clonotype was seen only a few times. For TCRbeta, the library was prepared with unique molecular identifiers. TCRdb passed the PCR reads through MiXCR, listing each CDR3 protein once. The data contain approximately 640,000 distinct CDR3 sequences, around a sixth of them singletons. The source is a human donor who donated a stem cell graft to a child with acute myeloid leukemia. The sequencing used PBMCs from the stem cell graft donor, collected from the stem cell graft.

The CDR3 region is CSAKLAGGPSSYNEQFF. The CDR3 DNA reads as TGCAGTGCCAAGTTAGCGGGGGGGCCTAGCTCCTACAATGAGCAGTTCTTC. V is TRBV20-1 and J is TRBJ2-1, with TRBD2 matching over 11 bases. With 6 bases clipped from V and 0 bases from J, the junction kept 10 bases outside the gene matches. Per the germline V gene, CDR1 is DFQATT and CDR2 is SNEGSKA (reference sequence). The CDR3 runs to 17 residues.